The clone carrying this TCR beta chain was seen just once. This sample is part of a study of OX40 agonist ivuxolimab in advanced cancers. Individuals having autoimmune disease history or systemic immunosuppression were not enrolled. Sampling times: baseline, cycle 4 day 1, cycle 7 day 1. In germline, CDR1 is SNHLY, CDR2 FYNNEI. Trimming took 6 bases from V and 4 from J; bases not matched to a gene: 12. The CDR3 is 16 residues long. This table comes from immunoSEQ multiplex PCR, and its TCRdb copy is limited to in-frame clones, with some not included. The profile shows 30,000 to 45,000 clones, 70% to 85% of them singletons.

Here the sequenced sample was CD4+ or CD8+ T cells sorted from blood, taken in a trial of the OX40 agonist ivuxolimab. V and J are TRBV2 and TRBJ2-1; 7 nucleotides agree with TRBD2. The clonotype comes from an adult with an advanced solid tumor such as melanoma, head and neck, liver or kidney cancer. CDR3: CASRGGAMGYYNEQFF. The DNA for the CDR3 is TGTGCCAGCAGGGGAGGGGCGATGGGGTATTACAATGAGCAGTTCTTC.